A single sample gave rise to the 32 T cell receptor beta chains below, sequenced in a study of blood T cell repertoires in COVID-19. The repertoire was sequenced with immunoSEQ multiplex PCR; TCRdb's copy has only in-frame clones and lacks some. The table shows about 150,000 clones, with about 83% occurring only once. Material: peripheral blood. The receptors derive from a man between 45 and 60 years old with acute or convalescent COVID-19.

This chain links TRBV3-1 (or the pseudogene TRBV3-2) with TRBJ2-3, with a weak D call TRBD2 (5 bases). Germline V gene lookup returns CDR1 LGHDT and CDR2 YNNKEL (reference sequence). V was trimmed by 4 bases and J by 3 bases, leaving 17 bases between them. This CDR3 has 16 amino acids. Written as DNA, the CDR3 is TGTGCCAGCAGCCGAAGATTGACTACCGGAACAGATACGCAGTATTTT. Amino acids: CASSRRLTTGTDTQYF.

The V call is TRBV5-6, the J call TRBJ2-5; D is ambiguous. Germline loops: CDR1 SGHDT, CDR2 YYEEEE. The CDR3 has 12 residues. With 3 bases removed from V and 0 bases from J, the gap between germline ends came to 3 bases. The CDR3 reads CASSSYQETQYF. CDR3 nucleotides: TGTGCCAGCAGCTCCTACCAAGAGACCCAGTACTTC.

This chain links TRBV14 with TRBJ2-5, with a tentative D call TRBD2 (7 bases). The V end was cut by 4 bases, the J end by 4 bases, with 19 bases between. The CDR3 has 16 residues. The germline V gene encodes CDR1 SGHDN and CDR2 FVKESK. CDR3 in DNA: TGTGCCAGCAGCCCGCTCCTTGGGGGGGGCGGAGAGACCCAGTACTTC. This encodes CASSPLLGGGGETQYF.

A single count supports this clone. The chain combines TRBV4-1 with TRBJ2-7, with a weak D call TRBD1 (6 bases). The CDR3 is 16 amino acids. The germline gives CDR1 MGHRA, CDR2 YSYEKL. V shed 1 base and J shed 1 base, with 14 bases lying between them. The CDR3 region is CASSQGFTGPSYEQYF. The CDR3 DNA is TGCGCCAGCAGCCAAGGTTTCACAGGGCCTTCCTACGAGCAGTACTTC.

The V call is TRBV19, the J call TRBJ1-5, with D possibly TRBD1 on 5 matching bases. The CDR3 runs to 15 residues. V was pared by 3 bases and J by 7 bases, with 16 bases between. CDR1 is LNHDA, CDR2 SQIVND, per germline (reference sequence). The CDR3 loop reads CASSMAAGRLQPQHF. CDR3 DNA sequence: TGTGCCAGTAGTATGGCGGCAGGGCGTTTACAGCCCCAGCATTTT. The full variable domain, in which reference TRBV19 and TRBJ1-5 provide the parts outside the CDR3, is DGGITQSPKYLFRKEGQNVTLSCEQNLNHDAMYWYRQDPGQGLRLIYYSQIVNDFQKGDIAEGYSVSREKKESFPLTVTSAQKNPTAFYLCASSMAAGRLQPQHFGDGTRLSIL.

The CDR3 DNA is TGTGCCAGCAGTCCAACCGGGGTGGGTGGCTACACCTTC. Amino acids: CASSPTGVGGYTF. The V and J genes are TRBV3-1 (or the pseudogene TRBV3-2) and TRBJ1-2, with D unclear. This CDR3 region has 13 residues. Germline assignment: CDR1 LGHDT and CDR2 YNNKEL (reference sequence). V shed 6 bases and J shed 7 bases, with 15 bases lying between them.

The rearrangement joins TRBV18 to TRBJ2-5; D is perhaps TRBD1 (5 bases). Germline CDR1 and CDR2: KGHSH and LQKENI. V lost 4 bases and J lost 0, with 9 bases in between. This CDR3 region has 14 residues. The CDR3 loop reads CASSRRQNQETQYF. The CDR3 DNA reads as TGTGCCAGCTCACGACGACAGAACCAAGAGACCCAGTACTTC.

This chain joins TRBV19 and TRBJ1-5, with 9 bases fitting TRBD1. This CDR3 comprises 16 residues. V trimming: 4 bases; J trimming: 4 bases; junction bases outside the gene matches: 8. Germline V gives CDR1 LNHDA, CDR2 SQIVND (reference sequence). The CDR3 is CASSTFRDRENQPQHF. CDR3 nucleotides: TGTGCCAGTAGTACTTTCCGGGACAGGGAGAATCAGCCCCAGCATTTT.

CDR3 sequence (DNA): TGTGCCACTAAGGGGGACAGTAACTCCTACGAGCAGTACTTC. Translated: CATKGDSNSYEQYF. This chain uses TRBV10-3 with TRBJ2-7, with TRBD1 matching 7 bases. The ends lost 10 bases at V and 0 bases at J; junction bases unmatched: 9. The CDR3 covers 14 residues. Germline-derived CDR1 and CDR2 are ENHRY and SYGVKD.

The chain is built from TRBV30 and TRBJ2-5, with TRBD1 matching over 7 bases. V lost 7 bases and J lost 4; bases outside the gene matches: 6. This CDR3 is built from 12 residues. The germline CDR1 and CDR2 sequences are GTSNPN and SVGIG (reference sequence). The CDR3 loop reads CAYDRDGETQYF. The CDR3 coding sequence is TGTGCCTACGACAGGGACGGAGAGACCCAGTACTTC. Full variable domain (rest looked up from reference TRBV30 and TRBJ2-5): SQTIHQWPATLVQPVGSPLSLECTVEGTSNPNLYWYRQAAGRGLQLLFYSVGIGQISSEVPQNLSASRPQDRQFILSSKKLLLSDSGFYLCAYDRDGETQYFGPGTRLLVL.

This rearrangement joins TRBV11-3 to TRBJ2-7; 7 bases fit TRBD1. Germline V lookup: CDR1 SGHNT, CDR2 YENEEA. J was trimmed by 5 bases and V by 5 bases; bases with no gene match: 6. The CDR3 sequence is 13 residues long. The CDR3 sequence is CASSRDRLNEQYF. In DNA, the CDR3 is TGTGCCAGCAGCCGGGACAGACTAAACGAGCAGTACTTC.

The chain couples TRBV6-5 to TRBJ1-2; D is uncertain. V gave up 4 bases and J gave up 2 bases, with 11 bases separating them. The germline V gene has CDR1 MNHEY and CDR2 SVGAGI. The CDR3 is made up of 14 amino acids. The CDR3 sequence: CASSFGPGNYGYTF. CDR3 bases: TGTGCCAGCAGTTTTGGCCCGGGGAACTATGGCTACACCTTC.

This sequence joins TRBV29-1 and TRBJ2-1, with unresolved D. This CDR3 contains 12 residues. The germline CDR1 and CDR2 sequences are SQVTM and ANQGSEA. V lost 3 bases to trimming and J lost 9 bases, with 12 bases between them. The CDR3 DNA reads TGCAGCGTTGACGAGGAGCGCGGTGAGCAGTTCTTC. Encoded protein: CSVDEERGEQFF.

The J gene is TRBJ1-1, the V gene TRBV19; the D gene is possibly TRBD1 (5 bases). CDR1 is LNHDA and CDR2 is SQIVND in the germline V gene (reference sequence). This CDR3 is 14 amino acids long. Trimming left V 4 bases short and J 5 bases short, with 14 bases between. Here the CDR3 reads CASSRWQGGTEAFF. CDR3 nucleotide sequence: TGTGCCAGTAGTAGATGGCAGGGTGGAACTGAAGCTTTCTTT. Based on the CDR3 plus reference TRBV19 and TRBJ1-1, the full variable domain is DGGITQSPKYLFRKEGQNVTLSCEQNLNHDAMYWYRQDPGQGLRLIYYSQIVNDFQKGDIAEGYSVSREKKESFPLTVTSAQKNPTAFYLCASSRWQGGTEAFFGQGTRLTVV.

The chain recombines TRBV11-2 with TRBJ2-7; D possibly corresponds to TRBD2 (7 bases). This CDR3 is 15 amino acids long. With 2 bases removed from V and 7 bases from J, the gap between germline ends came to 18 bases. CDR1 SGHAT and CDR2 FQNNGV come from the germline V gene. In DNA form, the CDR3 reads TGTGCCAGCAGCTTACCGCGTGGGGGGGCGCGAGAGCAGTACTTC. It is translated as CASSLPRGGAREQYF.

The chain employs TRBV30 and TRBJ2-1, with 7 bases lining up with TRBD2. V dropped 0 bases and J dropped 9; count of bases not matched to a gene: 11. The CDR3 is 15 residues long. Germline loops: CDR1 GTSNPN, CDR2 SVGIG (reference sequence). DNA of the CDR3: TGTGCCTGGAGTGTACTCCCGGCAGGCGGGGGTGAGCAGTTCTTC. Translated, it gives CAWSVLPAGGGEQFF.

This clone was detected only a few times. V and J are TRBV5-6 and TRBJ1-2, with TRBD1 identical over 7 bases. Germline assignment: CDR1 SGHDT and CDR2 YYEEEE. Trimming removed 4 bases from V and 2 bases from J; junction bases left unmatched: 5. The CDR3 extends over 14 amino acids. The CDR3 DNA reads as TGTGCCAGCAGCCCGGGACAGAAGAACTATGGCTACACCTTC. It is translated as CASSPGQKNYGYTF.

The chain is built from TRBV24-1 and TRBJ1-6; 8 positions match TRBD1. V lost 10 bases to trimming and J lost 8 bases; unmatched junction nucleotides: 6. Looked up from germline, CDR1 is KGHDR and CDR2 is SFDVKD. The CDR3 extends over 13 amino acids. The CDR3 DNA follows: TGTGCCACTCCGGACAGGGATCATTCACCCCTCCACTTT. This encodes CATPDRDHSPLHF.

This clone appeared a few times. The rearrangement uses TRBV12-3 or TRBV12-4 and TRBJ1-4; D is undetermined. This CDR3 has 13 residues. V was trimmed by 4 bases and J by 8 bases, leaving 11 bases between them. CDR3 coding DNA: TGTGCCAGCAGTTATGAGGAAGTGGAAAAACTGTTTTTT. It translates to CASSYEEVEKLFF.

The chain recombines TRBV15 with TRBJ2-1; D remains ambiguous. Trimming stripped 0 bases from V and 9 bases from J, with 9 bases between. Germline CDR1 LNHNV, CDR2 YYDKDF (reference sequence). The CDR3 consists of 13 residues. In nucleotides, the CDR3 is TGTGCCACCAGCAGAGAGCGGTCGGGTGAGCAGTTCTTC. Encoded protein: CATSRERSGEQFF.

This clone was recorded once. The chain has TRBV3-1 (or the pseudogene TRBV3-2) and TRBJ1-2; TRBD1 matches 11 bases. The germline CDR1 and CDR2 sequences are LGHDT and YNNKEL (reference sequence). This CDR3 comprises 13 residues. V trimming: 4 bases; J trimming: 7 bases; junction bases outside the gene matches: 2. The CDR3 sequence is CASSRTGGSGYTF. CDR3 DNA sequence: TGTGCCAGCAGCCGGACAGGGGGCTCTGGCTACACCTTC.

The chain employs TRBV29-1 and TRBJ2-3; possible D gene TRBD1, 5 bases. In germline, CDR1 is SQVTM, CDR2 ANQGSEA. V dropped 4 bases and J dropped 11 bases, with 16 bases sitting between them. The CDR3 loop spans 12 amino acids. The CDR3 region is CSVVHQGQRQYF. CDR3 nucleotides: TGCAGCGTTGTGCATCAAGGACAAAGGCAGTATTTT.

The rearrangement joins TRBV14 to TRBJ2-5; 9 nucleotides align to TRBD2. Per the germline V gene, CDR1 is SGHDN and CDR2 is FVKESK. Trimming cost V 4 bases and J 5 bases; bases outside gene matches: 5. This CDR3 is 14 amino acids long. The CDR3 spells CASSPGTSWETQYF. CDR3 in DNA: TGTGCCAGCAGCCCTGGGACTAGCTGGGAGACCCAGTACTTC.

This clone was seen a few times. The chain uses TRBV1 and TRBJ2-1; no check of the table's D call, TRBD2, against the DNA was made. TRBV1 constitutes a pseudogene. This CDR3 contains 13 residues. CDR3 protein: CTSSQGLVHEQFF. CDR3 sequence (DNA): TGCACCAGCAGCCAAGGACTAGTCCATGAGCAGTTCTTC.

V is TRBV18 and J is TRBJ2-5; D perhaps matches TRBD1 (6 bases). The CDR3 length is 13 residues. V was clipped by 3 bases and J by 2 bases, with 7 bases between them. CDR1 KGHSH and CDR2 LQKENI come from the germline V gene. The CDR3 loop is CASSPGTQETQYF. As DNA, the CDR3 is TGTGCCAGCTCACCTGGGACACAAGAGACCCAGTACTTC.

The chain recombines TRBV7-2 with TRBJ2-3, with 11 bases matching TRBD2. The J segment lost 2 bases and the V segment lost 5 bases, leaving 6 bases of the junction unmatched. The CDR3 has 16 residues. CDR1 and CDR2 from the germline V gene are SGHTA and FQGNSA. CDR3 coding DNA: TGTGCCAGCAGCACCCGACTAGCGGGACCCACAGATACGCAGTATTTT. As protein: CASSTRLAGPTDTQYF.

J is TRBJ1-5 and V is TRBV5-5, with 8 bases identical to TRBD1. This CDR3 contains 18 residues. V shed 4 bases, J shed 3 bases, and the junction held 15 bases outside the gene matches. Per the germline V gene, CDR1 is SGHKS and CDR2 is YYEKEE (reference sequence). DNA for the CDR3: TGTGCCAGCAGCAAATTAGGACAGGGTATGGTTTCCAATCAGCCCCAGCATTTT. Its protein is CASSKLGQGMVSNQPQHF.

DNA for the CDR3: TGTGCCTGGAGCCCACCCACAGGGTATAATTCACCCCTCCACTTT. Amino acid sequence: CAWSPPTGYNSPLHF. V gene TRBV30 combines with J gene TRBJ1-6; D is perhaps TRBD1 (6 bases). CDR1 and CDR2 from the germline V gene are GTSNPN and SVGIG (reference sequence). This CDR3 is 15 amino acids long. The germline V and J ends were trimmed by 3 bases and 4 bases, with 13 bases remaining between them.

The gene calls are TRBV5-5 and TRBJ1-5; D is unresolved. V was clipped by 4 bases and J by 3 bases, with 8 bases between them. The germline V gene encodes CDR1 SGHKS and CDR2 YYEKEE (reference sequence). The CDR3 is 13 residues long. CDR3 sequence (DNA): TGTGCCAGCAGCCGACACCCCAATCAGCCCCAGCATTTT. Its protein is CASSRHPNQPQHF.

The rearrangement uses TRBV7-9 and TRBJ2-1; 7 bases agree with TRBD2. V lost 1 base, J lost 0 bases, and 3 bases stayed unmatched. The germline V gene encodes CDR1 SEHNR and CDR2 FQNEAQ (reference sequence). There are 16 residues in the CDR3. CDR3 protein: CASSLDGGSSYNEQFF. The CDR3 region has the DNA TGTGCCAGCAGCTTAGACGGGGGGAGCTCCTACAATGAGCAGTTCTTC.

The J gene is TRBJ2-7, the V gene TRBV5-5, with 10 bases fitting TRBD1. V was pared by 6 bases and J by 6 bases, with 18 bases of the junction left unmatched. The CDR3 consists of 17 residues. Germline V CDR1 and CDR2: SGHKS, YYEKEE (reference sequence). The CDR3 region has the DNA TGTGCCAGCACCGGGGCAGTTTTGAGACAGGGGGCTGTCGAGCAGTACTTC. Its translation: CASTGAVLRQGAVEQYF.

This chain links TRBV7-6 with TRBJ2-3, with 12 bases that match TRBD2. The V gene end was trimmed by 5 bases and the J gene end by 4 bases; junction bases not matched to a gene: 10. Germline V lookup: CDR1 SGHVS, CDR2 FNYEAQ. The CDR3 length is 17 residues. The CDR3 spells CASSLTSGGPIADTQYF. The CDR3 nucleotides read TGTGCCAGCAGCCTAACTAGCGGGGGGCCTATCGCAGATACGCAGTATTTT. Variable domain in full (rest from reference TRBV7-6 and TRBJ2-3): GAGVSQSPRYKVTKRGQDVALRCDPISGHVSLYWYRQALGQGPEFLTYFNYEAQQDKSGLPNDRFSAERPEGSISTLTIQRTEQRDSAMYRCASSLTSGGPIADTQYFGPGTRLTVL.